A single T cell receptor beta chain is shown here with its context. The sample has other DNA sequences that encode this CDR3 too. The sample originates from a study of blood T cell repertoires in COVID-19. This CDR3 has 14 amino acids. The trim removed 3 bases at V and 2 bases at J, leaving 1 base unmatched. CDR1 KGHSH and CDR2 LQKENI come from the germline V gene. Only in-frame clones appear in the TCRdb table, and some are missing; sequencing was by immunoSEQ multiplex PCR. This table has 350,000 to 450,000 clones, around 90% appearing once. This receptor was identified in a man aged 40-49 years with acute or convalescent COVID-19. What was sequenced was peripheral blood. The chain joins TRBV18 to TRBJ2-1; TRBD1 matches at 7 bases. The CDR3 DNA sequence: TGTGCCAGCTCACCCGGGACAGCCTACAATGAGCAGTTCTTC. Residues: CASSPGTAYNEQFF.